The 16 T cell receptor beta chains given below trace back to one sample, sequenced in a study of regulatory T cells in long-lasting Graves disease. Building the TCR beta libraries relied on iRepertoire HTBI primers, and CDR3 regions underwent Arm-PCR. A single record per CDR3 protein comes from TCRdb applying MiXCR to the multiplex PCR reads. This table has almost 350,000 distinct CDR3 sequences, around 19% appearing once. Regarding time point: persistent/refractory GD, antithyroid drugs over 5 years with positive TRAb. PBMCs provided the RNA from which the TCR library was made. Specimen: peripheral blood mononuclear cells (PBMCs), collected when the disease was refractory, from a patient treated with antithyroid drugs. Receptor source: a female donor with Graves disease.

There are many counts of this clonotype. This chain joins TRBV2 and TRBJ2-3; tentatively, D is TRBD2 (5 bases). Trimming took off 3 bases at V and 2 bases at J, with 12 bases between the two ends. The CDR3 totals 15 residues. The germline gives CDR1 SNHLY, CDR2 FYNNEI. The CDR3 DNA sequence: TGTGCCAGCAGTGAGCAGACTAACCCCACAGATACGCAGTATTTT. Its protein product is CASSEQTNPTDTQYF.

This chain uses TRBV30 with TRBJ1-1, with D possibly matching TRBD1 (5 bases). V lost 4 bases to trimming and J lost 0 bases, with 15 bases between them. Germline V CDR1 and CDR2: GTSNPN, SVGIG (reference sequence). The CDR3 spans 15 residues. CDR3: CAWKVQGALNTEAFF. The CDR3 nucleotides are TGTGCCTGGAAAGTCCAAGGGGCCTTGAACACTGAAGCTTTCTTT.

In its sample, this clonotype was seen many times. The V gene is TRBV6-5, the J gene TRBJ1-2, with D tentatively TRBD1 (6 bases). Germline lookup yields CDR1 MNHEY and CDR2 SVGAGI. V shed 4 bases and J shed 8 bases, with 20 bases lying between them. There are 15 residues in the CDR3. The CDR3 bases are TGTGCCAGCAGTTCCAACCTATCGGGGGCGCGGGGCTACACCTTC. It yields the protein CASSSNLSGARGYTF.

This clonotype was recorded many times. The chain employs TRBV30 and TRBJ1-2; 7 bases are a match to TRBD1. Germline trimming cut 4 bases from V and 2 bases from J; bases unmatched to any gene: 13. The germline V gene encodes CDR1 GTSNPN and CDR2 SVGIG (reference sequence). This CDR3 is built from 16 residues. The CDR3 is CAWTPVDRDINYGYTF. CDR3 bases: TGTGCCTGGACCCCCGTCGACAGGGACATCAACTATGGCTACACCTTC.

Concerning this clonotype itself: A clone one base away is much larger, so this may be a read error. The rearrangement uses TRBV5-1 and TRBJ1-5; TRBD1 might be the D (6 bases). CDR3 length equals 13 residues. Trimming removed 4 bases from V and 5 bases from J, with 10 bases in between. Germline-derived CDR1 and CDR2 are SGHRS and YFSETQ. The CDR3 is CASSEGQYQPQHF. Written as DNA, the CDR3 is TGCGCCAGCAGCGAAGGACAGTATCAGCCCCAGCATTTT.

This clonotype came up many times. This chain joins TRBV20-1 and TRBJ1-5, with TRBD1 matching 10 bases. Germline CDR1 DFQATT, CDR2 SNEGSKA (reference sequence). Losses at the gene ends were 4 bases for V and 6 bases for J; bases not matched to a gene: 6. This CDR3 is built from 14 residues. The CDR3 DNA is TGCAGTGCTAATCGGGACAGGGGAGGTCAGCCCCAGCATTTT. Translated, it gives CSANRDRGGQPQHF.

The gene calls are TRBV3-1 and TRBJ2-5; TRBD2 aligns across 8 bases. V was clipped by 4 bases and J by 4 bases; unmatched bases: 11. The germline gives CDR1 LGHDT, CDR2 YNNKEL (reference sequence). The CDR3 sequence is 16 residues long. The CDR3 region has the DNA TGTGCCAGCAGCCTCTGGGGCGGGGGGTCGGTAGAGACCCAGTACTTC. Translation gives CASSLWGGGSVETQYF.

In its sample, this clonotype was seen many times. This chain joins TRBV2 and TRBJ1-1; tentative D call: TRBD1 (6 bases). The CDR3 is 12 amino acids. Germline V gene lookup returns CDR1 SNHLY and CDR2 FYNNEI. V was pared by 6 bases and J by 4 bases, with 9 bases between. The CDR3 coding sequence is TGTGCCAGCAGAATGGGGGCCACTGAAGCTTTCTTT. Protein sequence: CASRMGATEAFF.

The chain links TRBV7-9 to TRBJ1-2, with D unclear. Between the trimmed V and J ends, which lost 3 bases and 8 bases, there was a span of 16 bases. The CDR3 is 14 amino acids. Germline V lookup: CDR1 SEHNR, CDR2 FQNEAQ (reference sequence). The CDR3 spells CASSLLSGTEGYTF. The CDR3 DNA reads TGTGCCAGCAGCTTGCTGTCGGGAACTGAGGGCTACACCTTC.

This clonotype was detected once. The chain combines TRBV27 with TRBJ2-7; the match to TRBD2 covers 11 bases. The CDR3 is made up of 16 amino acids. V shed 6 bases and J 3 bases; nucleotides not matched to a gene: 10. CDR1 is MNHEY and CDR2 is SMNVEV in the germline V gene (reference sequence). The DNA for the CDR3 is TGTGCCAGCAGCGCTAGCGGGAGGCGGCCCGGCTACGAGCAGTACTTC. Amino acid sequence: CASSASGRRPGYEQYF.

This clonotype has a handful of counts. Germline and junction disagree at one end, which may indicate a read error. This chain joins TRBV28 and TRBJ2-2; 13 bases agree with TRBD2. Germline CDR1 and CDR2: MDHEN and SYDVKM. The CDR3 has 19 amino acids. CDR3 sequence: CASSSMPGLAGTNTGEPFF. CDR3 DNA sequence: TGTGCCAGCAGTTCAATGCCGGGACTAGCGGGGACCAACACCGGGGAGCCGTTTTTT. The full variable domain, its missing parts supplied by reference TRBV28 and TRBJ2-2, is DVKVTQSSRYLVKRTGEKVFLECVQDMDHENMFWYRQDPGLGLRLIYFSYDVKMKEKGDIPEGYSVSREKKERFSLILESASTNQTSMYLCASSSMPGLAGTNTGEPFFGEGSRLTVL.

The V and J genes are TRBV2 and TRBJ2-4; possibly TRBD2 for D (6 bases). Germline CDR1 and CDR2: SNHLY and FYNNEI. V was shortened by 6 bases and J by 7 bases, with 13 bases between the two germline ends. This CDR3 has 13 amino acids. The CDR3 bases are TGTGCCAGCAGGGGCGGAGGGAGGAACATTCAGTACTTC. This codes for CASRGGGRNIQYF.

This rearrangement joins TRBV20-1 to TRBJ2-3; D call uncertain. This CDR3 region has 14 residues. In germline, CDR1 is DFQATT, CDR2 SNEGSKA (reference sequence). Trimming stripped 0 bases from V and 2 bases from J, with 9 bases between. CDR3 in DNA: TGCAGTGCTAGAGATCTGGGATACACAGATACGCAGTATTTT. The encoded protein is CSARDLGYTDTQYF.

With regard to this clonotype: One base separates it from a far larger clone, so it is likely a read error. V and J are TRBV30 and TRBJ2-1; 8 positions match TRBD2. The J call may be faulty, since TRBJ2-5 better matches the DNA end. This CDR3 has 16 residues. Germline V gene sequence: CDR1 GTSNPN, CDR2 SVGIG (reference sequence). In DNA form, the CDR3 reads TGTGCCTGGAGTGTTCTGACTAGCGTGGGGGGAGAGACCCAGTACTTC. Translation gives CAWSVLTSVGGETQYF.

In this sample, this clonotype turned up a few times. The genes are TRBV5-1 and TRBJ2-7, with D perhaps matching TRBD1 (6 bases). The CDR3 length is 15 residues. The V end was cut by 0 bases, the J end by 2 bases, with 12 bases between. Germline lookup yields CDR1 SGHRS and CDR2 YFSETQ. This CDR3 is CASSLEPGTTYEQYF. The CDR3 DNA reads as TGCGCCAGCAGCTTGGAGCCGGGGACAACCTACGAGCAGTACTTC.

This clonotype was recorded a few times. The chain couples TRBV5-4 to TRBJ1-2, with D possibly matching TRBD1 (6 bases). V lost 4 bases and J 8 bases, leaving 15 bases between the germline ends. The V gene's germline CDR1 is SGHNT and CDR2 YYREEE (reference sequence). CDR3 length: 13 residues. CDR3 in amino acids: CASSARDNRGYTF. DNA of the CDR3: TGTGCCAGCAGCGCCCGGGACAATCGGGGCTACACCTTC.